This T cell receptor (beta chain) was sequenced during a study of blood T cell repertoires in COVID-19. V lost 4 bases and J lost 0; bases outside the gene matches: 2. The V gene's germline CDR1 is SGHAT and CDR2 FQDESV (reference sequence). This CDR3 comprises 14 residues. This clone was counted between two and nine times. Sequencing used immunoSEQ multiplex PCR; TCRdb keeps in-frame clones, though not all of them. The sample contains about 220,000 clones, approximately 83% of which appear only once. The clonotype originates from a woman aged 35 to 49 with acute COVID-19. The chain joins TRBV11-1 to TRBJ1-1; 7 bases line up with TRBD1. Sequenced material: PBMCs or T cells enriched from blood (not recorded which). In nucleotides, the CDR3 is TGTGCCAGCAGCTCAACAGGGGTGAACACTGAAGCTTTCTTT. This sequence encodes CASSSTGVNTEAFF.